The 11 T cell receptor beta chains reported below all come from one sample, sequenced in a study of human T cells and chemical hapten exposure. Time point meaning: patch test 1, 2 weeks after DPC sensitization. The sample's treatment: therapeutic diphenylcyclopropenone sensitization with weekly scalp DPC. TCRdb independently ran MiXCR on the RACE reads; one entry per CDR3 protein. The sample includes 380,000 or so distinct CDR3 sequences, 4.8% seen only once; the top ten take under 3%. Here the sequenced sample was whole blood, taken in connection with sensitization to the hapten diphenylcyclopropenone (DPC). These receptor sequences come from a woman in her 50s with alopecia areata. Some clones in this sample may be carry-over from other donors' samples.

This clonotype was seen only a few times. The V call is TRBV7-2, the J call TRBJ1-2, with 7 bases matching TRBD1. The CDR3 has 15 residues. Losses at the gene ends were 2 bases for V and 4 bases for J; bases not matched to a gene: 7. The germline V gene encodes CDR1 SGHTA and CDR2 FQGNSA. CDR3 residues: CASSLRDSISYGYTF. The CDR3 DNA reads TGTGCCAGCAGCTTAAGGGACAGCATTTCCTATGGCTACACCTTC.

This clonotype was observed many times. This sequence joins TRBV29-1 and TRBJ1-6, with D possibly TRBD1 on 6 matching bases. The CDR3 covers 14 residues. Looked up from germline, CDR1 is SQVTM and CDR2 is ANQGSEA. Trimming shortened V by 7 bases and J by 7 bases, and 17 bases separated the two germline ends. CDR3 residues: CSAAEGVDNSPLHF. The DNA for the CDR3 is TGCAGCGCAGCAGAGGGGGTAGACAATTCACCCCTCCACTTT. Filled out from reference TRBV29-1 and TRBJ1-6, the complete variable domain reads SAVISQKPSRDICQRGTSLTIQCQVDSQVTMMFWYRQQPGQSLTLIATANQGSEATYESGFVIDKFPISRPNLTFSTLTVSNMSPEDSSIYLCSAAEGVDNSPLHFGNGTRLTVT.

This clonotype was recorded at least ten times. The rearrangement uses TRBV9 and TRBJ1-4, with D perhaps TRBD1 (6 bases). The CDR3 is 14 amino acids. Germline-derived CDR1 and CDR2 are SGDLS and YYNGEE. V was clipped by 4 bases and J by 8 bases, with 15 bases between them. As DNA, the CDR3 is TGTGCCAGCAGCACTGGGGGACAAAACGAAAAACTGTTTTTT. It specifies CASSTGGQNEKLFF.

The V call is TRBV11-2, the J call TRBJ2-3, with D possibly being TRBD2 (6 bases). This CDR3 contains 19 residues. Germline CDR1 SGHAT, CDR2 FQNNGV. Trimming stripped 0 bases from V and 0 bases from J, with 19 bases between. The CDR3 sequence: CASSLDPRWSSGSTDTQYF. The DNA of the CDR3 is TGTGCCAGCAGCTTAGACCCCCGGTGGAGTAGCGGAAGCACAGATACGCAGTATTTT.

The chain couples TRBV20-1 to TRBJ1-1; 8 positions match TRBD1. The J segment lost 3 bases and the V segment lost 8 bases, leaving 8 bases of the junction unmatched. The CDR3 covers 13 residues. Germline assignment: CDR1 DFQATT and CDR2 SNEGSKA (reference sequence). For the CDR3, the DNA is TGCAGTCCCAGACAGGGGAGAGACACTGAAGCTTTCTTT. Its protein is CSPRQGRDTEAFF.

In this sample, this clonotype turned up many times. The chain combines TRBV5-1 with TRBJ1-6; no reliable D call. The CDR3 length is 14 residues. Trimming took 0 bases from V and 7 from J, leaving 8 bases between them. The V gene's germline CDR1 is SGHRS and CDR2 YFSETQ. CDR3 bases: TGCGCCAGCAGCTTGGGGGAGGAGAATTCACCCCTCCACTTT. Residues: CASSLGEENSPLHF.

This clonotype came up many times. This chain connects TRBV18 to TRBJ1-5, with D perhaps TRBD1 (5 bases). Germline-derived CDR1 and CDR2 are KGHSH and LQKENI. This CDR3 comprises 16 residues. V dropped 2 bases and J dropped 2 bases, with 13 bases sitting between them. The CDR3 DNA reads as TGTGCCAGCTCACCAAATCAGGGTTCGCGCAATCAGCCCCAGCATTTT. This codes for CASSPNQGSRNQPQHF.

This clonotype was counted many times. The CDR3 is CASSPRASGVTNEQFF. The CDR3 nucleotides read TGTGCCAGCAGCCCCCGGGCTAGCGGGGTAACTAATGAGCAGTTCTTC. The chain joins TRBV11-2 to TRBJ2-1; 9 bases fit TRBD2. The CDR3 loop spans 16 amino acids. V shed 5 bases, J shed 7 bases, and the junction held 12 bases outside the gene matches. Germline V lookup: CDR1 SGHAT, CDR2 FQNNGV.

The CDR3 loop is CASSPAGQDNQPQHF. The DNA for the CDR3 is TGTGCCAGCAGCCCGGCGGGCCAGGACAATCAGCCCCAGCATTTT. The chain has TRBV7-9 and TRBJ1-5; D ambiguous. Germline V gene sequence: CDR1 SEHNR, CDR2 FQNEAQ (reference sequence). This CDR3 region has 15 residues. V was pared by 5 bases and J by 3 bases, with 14 bases between.

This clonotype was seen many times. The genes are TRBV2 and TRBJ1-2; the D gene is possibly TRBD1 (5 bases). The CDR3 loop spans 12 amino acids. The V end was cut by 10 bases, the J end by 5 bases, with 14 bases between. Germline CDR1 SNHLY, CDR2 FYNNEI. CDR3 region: CATRGGGYGYTF. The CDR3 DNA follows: TGTGCCACCCGGGGGGGAGGTTATGGCTACACCTTC.

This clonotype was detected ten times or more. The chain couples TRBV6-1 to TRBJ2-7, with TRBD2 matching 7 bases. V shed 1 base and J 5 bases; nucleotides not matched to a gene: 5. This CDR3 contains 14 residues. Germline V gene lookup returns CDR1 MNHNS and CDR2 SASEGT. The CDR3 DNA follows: TGTGCCAGCAGTGAAGTACTAGCGAACAACGAGCAGTACTTC. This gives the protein CASSEVLANNEQYF.